The TCR beta chain under discussion was sequenced for a study of blood T cells in healthy people across ages. J gave up 4 bases and V 5 bases, and 6 bases lay outside the gene matches. CDR1 is MDHEN, CDR2 SYDVKM, per germline. The CDR3 sequence is 15 residues long. General study findings and limits: Unsorted PBMC material precluded a definitive naive versus antigen-experienced comparison.

A second 7 to 11 cycle PCR used barcoded and J-beta primers. A template-switch adaptor with 12 random nucleotides tagged each cDNA molecule. Each CDR3 protein gets one entry after TCRdb re-called the 5' RACE reads with MiXCR. The sample has about 1 million distinct CDR3 sequences, less than 50% seen once. A word on this clonotype: Its antigen is as yet unknown.

The chain has TRBV28 and TRBJ1-5; 9 nucleotides line up with TRBD1. The clonotype comes from a woman in her sixties or seventies in good health. Specimen: blood. CDR3 nucleotide sequence: TGTGCCAGCAGTCGAACCGGGACAGGGAATCAGCCCCAGCATTTT. Encoded protein: CASSRTGTGNQPQHF.